This T cell receptor beta chain was identified in a study of blood T cells in healthy people across ages. As to this clonotype: Its specificity is not known.

Whole-study results and caveats: A greater number of naive CD4+ cells and higher diversity distinguished long-lived donors from aged donors. Estimates drawn from one million T cells were deemed to understate diversity.

Trimming at V came to 1 base and at J to 2 bases, leaving 9 bases not matched to a gene. The CDR3 loop spans 16 amino acids. CDR1 and CDR2 (germline): DFQATT, SNEGSKA (reference sequence). Alongside a J-beta primer mix, a sample-barcoded 5' primer served in a second PCR lasting roughly 6 to 12 cycles. Each of the cDNA molecules was tagged by a template-switch adaptor with 12 random nucleotides. TCRdb reprocessed the 5' RACE reads via MiXCR and lists one record per CDR3 protein. Found here are just under 750,000 distinct CDR3 sequences, roughly 20% of them singletons; the top ten hold roughly 22%. The gene calls are TRBV20-1 and TRBJ2-7, with 9 bases aligning to TRBD2. This TCR was recovered from a man aged 65 to 79 in good health. Sequenced: blood. CDR3 nucleotides: TGCAGTGCTAGAGTAGTGCTAGCGGGGCTTACCTACGAGCAGTACTTC. It yields the protein CSARVVLAGLTYEQYF.